These 30 T cell receptor beta chains were all obtained from the same sample, sequenced in a study of beta chain features in type 1 diabetes (dated by TCRdb to 2016 to 2019). The protocol used for the library was the immunoSEQ multiplex PCR assay. The High Capacity cDNA Reverse Transcription Kit was used to reverse transcribe all of the isolated RNA, meaning that expressed TCRB transcripts were what got sequenced. TCRdb retrieved this table from immuneACCESS and kept in-frame rearrangements only. Not all clones are present; in checked studies, unresolved V genes account for under half, and no reason is known for the remainder. Within this sample are some 410,000 clones, with about an eighth of them counted one time only. The top ten constitute over 0.04% of the sample. The source material was naive CD4+ T cells from blood. This specimen's cell subset or site label, per the study, means: true naive CD4+ T cells. Every receptor here comes from a woman between 18 and 29 years old in good health.

V and J are TRBV5-1 and TRBJ1-6; D unresolved. The CDR3 extends over 16 amino acids. V gave up 0 bases and J gave up 3 bases, with 10 bases separating them. The germline CDR1 and CDR2 sequences are SGHRS and YFSETQ. The CDR3 loop reads CASSLDGDFYNSPLHF. CDR3 nucleotide sequence: TGCGCCAGCAGCTTGGATGGGGATTTCTATAATTCACCCCTCCACTTT. The full variable domain, in which reference TRBV5-1 and TRBJ1-6 provide the parts outside the CDR3, is KAGVTQTPRYLIKTRGQQVTLSCSPISGHRSVSWYQQTPGQGLQFLFEYFSETQRNKGNFPGRFSGRQFSNSRSEMNVSTLELGDSALYLCASSLDGDFYNSPLHFGNGTRLTVT.

This clone occurred a few times. This chain joins TRBV18 and TRBJ1-1; maybe TRBD1 (6 bases). The CDR3 has 15 residues. Trimming shortened V by 4 bases and J by 3 bases, and 15 bases separated the two germline ends. The germline V gene has CDR1 KGHSH and CDR2 LQKENI. CDR3 DNA: TGTGCCAGCTCACAGGTCTCGGGGGCGGACACTGAAGCTTTCTTT. This gives the protein CASSQVSGADTEAFF. The full variable domain, its missing parts supplied by reference TRBV18 and TRBJ1-1, is NAGVMQNPRHLVRRRGQEARLRCSPMKGHSHVYWYRQLPEEGLKFMVYLQKENIIDESGMPKERFSAEFPKEGPSILRIQQVVRGDSAAYFCASSQVSGADTEAFFGQGTRLTVV.

The J gene is TRBJ2-3, the V gene TRBV7-2; 8 bases are shared with TRBD2. Germline loops: CDR1 SGHTA, CDR2 FQGNSA. The CDR3 spans 16 residues. Trimming cost V 0 bases and J 0 bases; bases outside gene matches: 2. The CDR3 region has the DNA TGTGCCAGCAGCTTAGCGAAGCGGGGGAGCACAGATACGCAGTATTTT. It specifies CASSLAKRGSTDTQYF.

This clone appeared a few times. The CDR3 protein is CASSFAANYGYTF. The CDR3 DNA sequence: TGTGCCAGCAGCTTCGCGGCCAACTATGGCTACACCTTC. The chain employs TRBV7-9 and TRBJ1-2; D is ambiguous. CDR1 is SEHNR and CDR2 is FQNEAQ in the germline V gene (reference sequence). The CDR3 has 13 amino acids. V gave up 3 bases and J gave up 2 bases, with 7 bases separating them.

This chain connects TRBV28 to TRBJ2-3; tentative D call: TRBD1 (5 bases). Trimming took 2 bases from V and 3 from J, leaving 15 bases between them. Germline CDR1 MDHEN, CDR2 SYDVKM. The CDR3 sequence is 16 residues long. As DNA, the CDR3 is TGTGCCAGCAGTTTAAGGGGCGGTTCGGGTACAGATACGCAGTATTTT. As protein: CASSLRGGSGTDTQYF.

The chain is built from TRBV4-3 and TRBJ2-3, with D possibly matching TRBD2 (6 bases). From germline, CDR1 is LGHNA and CDR2 YSLEER. The CDR3 is 14 residues long. Trimming shortened V by 1 base and J by 1 base, and 6 bases separated the two germline ends. CDR3 sequence: CASSQGEGTDTQYF. The CDR3 coding sequence is TGCGCCAGCAGCCAAGGGGAGGGCACAGATACGCAGTATTTT.

V is TRBV28 and J is TRBJ1-3, with D possibly TRBD1 on 6 matching bases. This CDR3 is 13 amino acids long. Germline loops: CDR1 MDHEN, CDR2 SYDVKM. Deletions cut 6 bases from V and 4 bases from J, with 10 bases between. CDR3 bases: TGTGCCAGCAGACCTCAGGGGGGAAACACCATATATTTT. It yields the protein CASRPQGGNTIYF.

The chain combines TRBV30 with TRBJ2-1; 7 nucleotides line up with TRBD2. The CDR3 extends over 22 amino acids. With V trimmed by 6 bases and J by 3 bases, 32 bases remained unmatched. Looked up from germline, CDR1 is GTSNPN and CDR2 is SVGIG (reference sequence). In nucleotides, the CDR3 is TGTGCCTGCGCCCCACTCCGGACGGGGCGGGAGAAAAAAAACTTGGGCTACAATGAGCAGTTCTTC. Encoded protein: CACAPLRTGREKKNLGYNEQFF.

This clone was seen a few times. The rearrangement uses TRBV19 and TRBJ2-1, with D unclear. Per germline, CDR1 LNHDA and CDR2 SQIVND (reference sequence). The CDR3 length is 15 residues. V was shortened by 2 bases and J by 7 bases, with 15 bases between the two germline ends. The CDR3: CASSIRTILWNEQFF. The CDR3 nucleotides are TGTGCCAGTAGTATAAGAACAATCCTTTGGAATGAGCAGTTCTTC.

The chain combines TRBV7-3 with TRBJ2-3, with 11 bases fitting TRBD2. V lost 6 bases to trimming and J lost 4 bases; unmatched junction nucleotides: 6. The CDR3 runs to 15 residues. CDR1 is SGHTA and CDR2 is FQGTGA in the germline V gene. The DNA of the CDR3 is TGTGCCAGCAGTCCACTAGCGGGAGACCCAGATACGCAGTATTTT. Translated, it gives CASSPLAGDPDTQYF.

This clone was picked up many times. Here the CDR3 DNA reads TGTGCCAGCAGCCCTCGCGGGACAGCCGGAAACACCATATATTTT. It translates to CASSPRGTAGNTIYF. The J gene is TRBJ1-3, the V gene TRBV9; 7 nucleotides align to TRBD1. The CDR3 totals 15 residues. CDR1 SGDLS and CDR2 YYNGEE come from the germline V gene. Unmatched junction bases numbered 8, after V lost 4 bases and J lost 4 bases.

There are a few counts of this clone. The gene calls are TRBV9 and TRBJ1-2, with 7 positions matching TRBD1. The CDR3 runs to 15 residues. V gave up 4 bases and J gave up 1 base; unmatched junction bases: 7. The germline CDR1 and CDR2 sequences are SGDLS and YYNGEE. For the CDR3, the DNA is TGTGCCAGCAGCTCTCCCAGGGGGGTTAACTATGGCTACACCTTC. Translating it yields CASSSPRGVNYGYTF.

This clone was counted only a few times. This chain uses TRBV7-2 with TRBJ1-6; D is uncertain. The V gene's germline CDR1 is SGHTA and CDR2 FQGNSA. There are 13 residues in the CDR3. V lost 5 bases to trimming and J lost 8 bases, with 10 bases between them. CDR3: CASSLGRHSPLHF. Here the CDR3 DNA reads TGTGCCAGCAGCCTAGGGCGGCATTCACCCCTCCACTTT.

This clone has just a few counts. The CDR3 region has the DNA TGTGCCAGAACGGGGTGGACTGAAGCTTTCTTT. Translating it yields CARTGWTEAFF. The V gene is TRBV5-4, the J gene TRBJ1-1; D call uncertain. Germline CDR1 reads SGHNT; CDR2 reads YYREEE (reference sequence). CDR3 length: 11 residues. V lost 8 bases and J lost 5, with 10 bases in between.

This clone was counted a few times. The chain joins TRBV14 to TRBJ2-1; D is ambiguous. Germline V gene data show CDR1 as SGHDN and CDR2 as FVKESK. V gave up 3 bases and J gave up 4 bases, with 16 bases separating them. The CDR3 has 16 amino acids. This chain's CDR3 is CASSHKPPSPYNEQFF. CDR3 in DNA: TGTGCCAGCAGCCACAAGCCCCCATCACCTTACAATGAGCAGTTCTTC.

The V gene is TRBV7-2, the J gene TRBJ2-3; tentatively, D is TRBD2 (5 bases). CDR3 length equals 15 residues. The germline gives CDR1 SGHTA, CDR2 FQGNSA. V was shortened by 2 bases and J by 8 bases, with 17 bases between the two germline ends. The CDR3 sequence: CASSLLQAGVGTQYF. In nucleotides, the CDR3 is TGTGCCAGCAGCTTACTCCAGGCCGGGGTTGGTACGCAGTATTTT.

In this sample, this clone turned up a few times. V gene TRBV14 combines with J gene TRBJ2-6; TRBD1 is a possible D gene (5 bases). Germline-derived CDR1 and CDR2 are SGHDN and FVKESK. V was pared by 5 bases and J by 3 bases, with 8 bases between. This CDR3 comprises 14 residues. DNA for the CDR3: TGTGCCAGCAGCTTCAGGGATGGGGCCAACGTCCTGACTTTC. It encodes CASSFRDGANVLTF.

The rearrangement joins TRBV5-6 to TRBJ1-2, with 7 positions matching TRBD1. Germline CDR1 is SGHDT and CDR2 is YYEEEE. J gave up 4 bases and V 0 bases, and 6 bases lay outside the gene matches. This CDR3 region has 15 residues. CDR3 coding DNA: TGTGCCAGCAGCTTGGAAGGACCAGGGGGCTATGGCTACACCTTC. It encodes CASSLEGPGGYGYTF.

The chain recombines TRBV4-2 with TRBJ2-6, with TRBD1 matching over 7 bases. The CDR3 has 15 residues. The J segment lost 2 bases and the V segment lost 3 bases, leaving 1 base of the junction unmatched. Looked up from germline, CDR1 is LGHNA and CDR2 is YNFKEQ. CDR3 bases: TGTGCCAGCAGCCAGACAGGGACTGGGGCCAACGTCCTGACTTTC. As protein: CASSQTGTGANVLTF.

The chain is built from TRBV5-4 and TRBJ2-1; 11 bases line up with TRBD2. The V segment lost 4 bases and the J segment 5 bases; nucleotides outside the gene matches: 8. In germline, CDR1 is SGHNT, CDR2 YYREEE (reference sequence). The CDR3 spans 16 residues. CDR3 region: CASSPILAGENNEQFF. CDR3 nucleotides: TGTGCCAGCAGCCCCATACTAGCGGGAGAAAACAATGAGCAGTTCTTC.

The rearrangement uses TRBV5-1 and TRBJ2-3; D perhaps matches TRBD2 (6 bases). CDR1 is SGHRS, CDR2 YFSETQ, per germline. CDR3 length: 15 residues. With 10 bases removed from V and 2 bases from J, the gap between germline ends came to 20 bases. For the CDR3, the DNA is TGCGCCTGTGGCTACCTGGCGGGGATCACAGATACGCAGTATTTT. Translation: CACGYLAGITDTQYF. Full variable domain (outside the CDR3, taken from reference TRBV5-1 and TRBJ2-3): KAGVTQTPRYLIKTRGQQVTLSCSPISGHRSVSWYQQTPGQGLQFLFEYFSETQRNKGNFPGRFSGRQFSNSRSEMNVSTLELGDSALYLCACGYLAGITDTQYFGPGTRLTVL.

V usage is TRBV29-1 and J usage is TRBJ2-1; TRBD2 aligns across 9 bases. The germline gives CDR1 SQVTM, CDR2 ANQGSEA. CDR3 length: 16 residues. After removal of 4 bases from V and 4 bases from J, the junction contained 11 bases not matched to a gene. In DNA, the CDR3 is TGCAGCGTTGTGAGTTTCGCGGGAGGGGATTACAATGAGCAGTTCTTC. It codes for CSVVSFAGGDYNEQFF.

There are a few counts of this clone. The chain links TRBV4-3 to TRBJ2-5; D tentatively reads TRBD1 or TRBD2 (5 bases each). V was shortened by 0 bases and J by 5 bases, with 16 bases between the two germline ends. The germline V gene has CDR1 LGHNA and CDR2 YSLEER. The CDR3 length is 16 residues. CDR3 residues: CASSQDRAGTVETQYF. The CDR3 DNA reads TGCGCCAGCAGCCAAGATCGGGCAGGGACCGTGGAGACCCAGTACTTC.

This clone was seen more than once but under ten times. The chain combines TRBV7-3 with TRBJ2-1; 9 bases are shared with TRBD2. Germline values: CDR1 SGHTA, CDR2 FQGTGA. Unmatched junction bases numbered 7, after V lost 8 bases and J lost 5 bases. The CDR3 is made up of 14 amino acids. CDR3 sequence reads: CASSVSGSNNEQFF. The CDR3 coding sequence is TGTGCCAGCTCGGTTAGCGGGAGCAACAATGAGCAGTTCTTC.

The chain employs TRBV29-1 and TRBJ2-1; 9 bases are a match to TRBD2. From germline, CDR1 is SQVTM and CDR2 ANQGSEA. V lost 3 bases and J lost 6; bases outside the gene matches: 3. The CDR3 has 13 residues. The CDR3 coding sequence is TGCAGCGTTGAGGGACTAGCAGGCAATGAGCAGTTCTTC. Translating it yields CSVEGLAGNEQFF.

The chain links TRBV2 to TRBJ1-5; 9 bases are shared with TRBD1. V was clipped by 6 bases and J by 16 bases; unmatched bases: 10. Germline CDR1 and CDR2: SNHLY and FYNNEI. The CDR3 runs to 12 residues. The CDR3 region is CASSAWDRVTHF. The DNA of the CDR3 is TGTGCCAGCAGCGCCTGGGACAGGGTCACTCATTTT.

The V call is TRBV28, the J call TRBJ2-1, with no clear D. The CDR3 extends over 15 amino acids. With 1 base removed from V and 0 bases from J, the gap between germline ends came to 7 bases. The germline gives CDR1 MDHEN, CDR2 SYDVKM. CDR3: CASSLSGSSYNEQFF. CDR3 DNA: TGTGCCAGCAGTTTATCCGGCAGCTCCTACAATGAGCAGTTCTTC.

The rearrangement uses TRBV9 and TRBJ2-1, with a weak D call TRBD1 (5 bases). In germline, CDR1 is SGDLS, CDR2 YYNGEE. The CDR3 is 15 residues long. Deletions cut 0 bases from V and 4 bases from J, with 11 bases between. The CDR3: CASSVAGAFYNEQFF. For the CDR3, the DNA is TGTGCCAGCAGCGTAGCTGGGGCTTTTTACAATGAGCAGTTCTTC. The whole variable domain, filled in from reference TRBV9 and TRBJ2-1, reads DSGVTQTPKHLITATGQRVTLRCSPRSGDLSVYWYQQSLDQGLQFLIQYYNGEERAKGNILERFSAQQFPDLHSELNLSSLELGDSALYFCASSVAGAFYNEQFFGPGTRLTVL.

The V gene is TRBV4-1, the J gene TRBJ2-3, with D possibly being TRBD2 (6 bases). Trimming took off 4 bases at V and 5 bases at J, with 13 bases between the two ends. In germline, CDR1 is MGHRA, CDR2 YSYEKL. The CDR3 consists of 14 residues. The CDR3 sequence is CASSRTPAGDTQYF. CDR3 DNA sequence: TGCGCCAGCAGCCGAACCCCAGCGGGAGATACGCAGTATTTT.

In this sample, this clone turned up a few times. The chain carries TRBV28 and TRBJ1-2; no firm D call. CDR1 MDHEN and CDR2 SYDVKM come from the germline V gene. CDR3 length: 12 residues. The V and J ends lost 7 bases and 4 bases respectively, with 10 bases between them. In nucleotides, the CDR3 is TGTGCCAGCAACTCCCTGCCCTATGGCTACACCTTC. It specifies CASNSLPYGYTF.